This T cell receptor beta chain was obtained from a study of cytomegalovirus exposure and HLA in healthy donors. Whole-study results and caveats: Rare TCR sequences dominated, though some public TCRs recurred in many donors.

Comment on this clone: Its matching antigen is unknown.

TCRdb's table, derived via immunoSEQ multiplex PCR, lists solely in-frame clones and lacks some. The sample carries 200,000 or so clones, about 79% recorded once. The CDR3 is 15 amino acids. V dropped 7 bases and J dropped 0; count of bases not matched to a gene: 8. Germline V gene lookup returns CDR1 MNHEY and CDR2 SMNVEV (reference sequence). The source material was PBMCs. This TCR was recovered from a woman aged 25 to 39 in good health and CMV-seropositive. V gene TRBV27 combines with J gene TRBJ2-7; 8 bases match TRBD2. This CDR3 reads CASILTGTSSYEQYF. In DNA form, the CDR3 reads TGTGCCAGCATCCTGACCGGGACTAGCTCCTACGAGCAGTACTTC.